This T cell receptor beta chain stems from a study of T cells in Graves' hyperthyroidism and ophthalmopathy. This clonotype was counted many times. Its specificity is unknown. Template material for amplifying TCR beta CDR3 regions consisted of RNA transcripts. During a first-round RT-PCR of the TCR CDR3, the HTBI primer set was used. MiXCR, run by TCRdb on the multiplex PCR reads, gives a single entry per CDR3 protein. The profile covers some 510,000 distinct CDR3 sequences, with about a fifth appearing a single time and about 25% taken by the ten largest. Absent ophthalmopathy progression within 18 months defined stable Graves' hyperthyroidism. The CDR3 totals 11 residues. Germline CDR1 MNHEY, CDR2 SVGEGT. Trimming cost V 4 bases and J 7 bases, with 7 bases left between them. The study, taken as a whole, reports: Most thyroid-expanded clonotypes above 0.001 were also found in blood.

The specimen was blood. This clonotype originated in a man younger than 35 with Graves' hyperthyroidism. The V gene is TRBV6-2 or TRBV6-3, the J gene TRBJ1-1; D uncertain. The CDR3 bases are TGTGCCAGCAGTTTACATTTTGAAGCTTTCTTT. This sequence encodes CASSLHFEAFF.